Below are 24 T cell receptor beta chains sequenced from a single sample in a study of OX40 agonist ivuxolimab in advanced cancers. Data came from immunoSEQ multiplex PCR; TCRdb stores just in-frame clones and leaves some out. The profile shows approximately 57,000 clones, about 81% of them singletons. The starting material was CD4+ or CD8+ T cells sorted from blood, obtained in a trial of the OX40 agonist ivuxolimab. These receptors were obtained from an adult with an advanced solid tumor such as melanoma, head and neck, liver or kidney cancer.

The V and J genes are TRBV15 and TRBJ1-1; no clear D. V was clipped by 3 bases and J by 10 bases, with 9 bases between them. CDR1 is LNHNV and CDR2 is YYDKDF in the germline V gene (reference sequence). This CDR3 has 11 residues. CDR3 sequence (DNA): TGTGCCACCAGCAGGGCCGGAGGAGCTTTCTTT. Its protein product is CATSRAGGAFF.

The J gene is TRBJ1-1, the V gene TRBV19; D unclear. Trimming removed 7 bases at V and 0 bases at J, with 12 bases between. This CDR3 spans 14 amino acids. The germline CDR1 and CDR2 sequences are LNHDA and SQIVND (reference sequence). The chain's CDR3 is CASKGRELNTEAFF. For the CDR3, the DNA is TGTGCCAGTAAGGGTCGGGAATTGAACACTGAAGCTTTCTTT.

The chain couples TRBV7-3 to TRBJ2-2; D might be TRBD1 (6 bases). This CDR3 spans 14 amino acids. Looked up from germline, CDR1 is SGHTA and CDR2 is FQGTGA. The V end lost 2 bases, the J end lost 4 bases, and 8 bases lay between the germline ends. CDR3 DNA: TGTGCCAGCAGCTTAGGGACAACCACCGGGGAGCTGTTTTTT. It translates to CASSLGTTTGELFF.

The rearrangement joins TRBV9 to TRBJ2-7; D is possibly TRBD1 (6 bases). The CDR3 consists of 15 residues. The V and J ends lost 4 bases and 7 bases respectively, with 21 bases between them. Germline V lookup: CDR1 SGDLS, CDR2 YYNGEE. CDR3: CASSPRGQGMEEQYF. The CDR3 nucleotides are TGTGCCAGCAGCCCTCGTGGCCAGGGGATGGAGGAGCAGTACTTC.

The CDR3 protein is CASSLDRAETQYF. CDR3 sequence (DNA): TGCGCCAGCAGCTTGGATAGGGCTGAGACCCAGTACTTC. The chain employs TRBV5-1 and TRBJ2-5; D unclear. The CDR3 length is 13 residues. V was clipped by 0 bases and J by 5 bases, with 8 bases between them. Germline V gives CDR1 SGHRS, CDR2 YFSETQ.

The rearrangement joins TRBV7-6 to TRBJ2-1, with TRBD1 matching 7 bases. V was pared by 5 bases and J by 5 bases, with 9 bases of the junction left unmatched. Germline CDR1 reads SGHVS; CDR2 reads FNYEAQ. The CDR3 length is 15 residues. The CDR3 region has the DNA TGTGCCAGCAGCAAAAAGGCCGGGACAGACAATGAGCAGTTCTTC. It encodes CASSKKAGTDNEQFF.

This chain uses TRBV2 with TRBJ2-5; D remains ambiguous. CDR1 is SNHLY and CDR2 is FYNNEI in the germline V gene. Trimming shortened V by 4 bases and J by 4 bases, and 13 bases separated the two germline ends. This CDR3 has 14 amino acids. The CDR3 sequence: CASSAHSSTETQYF. CDR3 DNA: TGTGCCAGCAGTGCTCACAGCAGCACAGAGACCCAGTACTTC.

The J gene is TRBJ1-1, the V gene TRBV19; 11 nucleotides align to TRBD1. The V gene's germline CDR1 is LNHDA and CDR2 SQIVND (reference sequence). The CDR3 has 17 residues. Trimming cost V 4 bases and J 0 bases; bases outside gene matches: 7. CDR3 nucleotide sequence: TGTGCCAGTAGTAAAGGACAGGGGGCGTCCCTGAACACTGAAGCTTTCTTT. It translates to CASSKGQGASLNTEAFF.

The chain couples TRBV5-1 to TRBJ2-3; 8 nucleotides match TRBD1. J lost 8 bases, V lost 4 bases, and 6 bases had no gene match. Looked up from germline, CDR1 is SGHRS and CDR2 is YFSETQ. The CDR3 sequence is 13 residues long. CDR3 nucleotides: TGCGCCAGCAGCGGGGACACAGGGGGTACGCAGTATTTT. This gives the protein CASSGDTGGTQYF.

This clone has a single count. CDR3: CASSRETVGAKNIQYF. For the CDR3, the DNA is TGTGCCAGCAGCCGAGAGACGGTGGGGGCCAAAAACATTCAGTACTTC. The genes are TRBV14 and TRBJ2-4, with D unresolved. In germline, CDR1 is SGHDN, CDR2 FVKESK. The V and J ends lost 4 bases and 1 base respectively, with 14 bases between them. The CDR3 covers 16 residues.

The rearrangement joins TRBV5-1 to TRBJ2-7, with D possibly TRBD2 on 6 matching bases. Germline V lookup: CDR1 SGHRS, CDR2 YFSETQ. Trimming removed 0 bases at V and 2 bases at J, with 12 bases between. The CDR3 covers 15 residues. The CDR3 sequence: CASSLAGTLTYEQYF. CDR3 DNA sequence: TGCGCCAGCAGCTTGGCCGGGACTTTGACCTACGAGCAGTACTTC.

This clone was picked up a small number of times. The J gene is TRBJ2-2, the V gene TRBV19, with TRBD1 as a possible D gene (6 bases). Germline V gene sequence: CDR1 LNHDA, CDR2 SQIVND (reference sequence). CDR3 length: 18 amino acids. V dropped 7 bases and J dropped 2 bases, with 23 bases sitting between them. CDR3 loop: CASKKDRTILTNTGELFF. The DNA of the CDR3 is TGTGCCAGTAAAAAGGACAGAACTATCCTTACTAACACCGGGGAGCTGTTTTTT.

The chain employs TRBV6-1 and TRBJ1-5, with D possibly matching TRBD1 (5 bases). The CDR3 has 11 residues. Germline CDR1 and CDR2: MNHNS and SASEGT. The V and J ends lost 5 bases and 6 bases respectively, with 5 bases between them. The CDR3 spells CASSQGQPQHF. CDR3 DNA sequence: TGTGCCAGCAGTCAGGGTCAGCCCCAGCATTTT.

V usage is TRBV11-3 and J usage is TRBJ2-5; D is possibly TRBD1 or TRBD2 (5 bases each). The CDR3 is made up of 14 amino acids. Germline values: CDR1 SGHNT, CDR2 YENEEA. V shed 6 bases and J shed 2 bases, with 13 bases lying between them. The CDR3 region is CASRARDRQETQYF. The CDR3 nucleotides are TGTGCCAGCAGAGCAAGGGACCGTCAAGAGACCCAGTACTTC.

This clone was detected a few times. This chain connects TRBV10-2 to TRBJ2-2; weak D call: TRBD1 (5 bases). V was cut by 7 bases and J by 6 bases, with 18 bases left in between. The CDR3 length is 15 residues. CDR1 and CDR2 from the germline V gene are WSHSY and SAAADI. The CDR3 reads CASTTNPRDAGELFF. The CDR3 DNA sequence: TGCGCCAGCACCACAAACCCCAGGGATGCCGGGGAGCTGTTTTTT.

The V gene is TRBV27, the J gene TRBJ1-4, with D unclear. The V gene lost 5 bases and the J gene lost 4 bases, with 8 bases spanning the gap. The CDR3 covers 13 residues. Germline V lookup: CDR1 MNHEY, CDR2 SMNVEV (reference sequence). CDR3 sequence reads: CASSVQLNEKLFF. The CDR3 DNA follows: TGTGCCAGCAGTGTCCAGCTTAATGAAAAACTGTTTTTT.

V is TRBV4-2 and J is TRBJ2-5; 7 nucleotides agree with TRBD1. V gave up 4 bases and J gave up 5 bases; unmatched junction bases: 10. Looked up from germline, CDR1 is LGHNA and CDR2 is YNFKEQ. The length of the CDR3 is 15 residues. This CDR3 is CASSPNLEGAETQYF. CDR3 coding DNA: TGTGCCAGCAGCCCTAACCTAGAGGGGGCGGAGACCCAGTACTTC.

The genes are TRBV7-2 and TRBJ1-1; 7 positions match TRBD1. The germline V gene has CDR1 SGHTA and CDR2 FQGNSA. The V and J ends lost 5 bases and 0 bases, in that order; junction bases with no gene match: 9. The CDR3 contains 16 residues. The CDR3 DNA reads as TGTGCCAGCAGCCCCCAAACAGGGGCGCTGAACACTGAAGCTTTCTTT. It codes for CASSPQTGALNTEAFF.

The chain employs TRBV2 and TRBJ1-4; no definite D call. The CDR3 consists of 13 residues. V was cut by 7 bases and J by 8 bases, with 14 bases left in between. The V gene's germline CDR1 is SNHLY and CDR2 FYNNEI. Here the CDR3 DNA reads TGTGCCAGCACCCTCGGAGGGCGGGAAAAACTGTTTTTT. Amino acids: CASTLGGREKLFF. Using reference TRBV2 and TRBJ1-4 for the parts outside the CDR3, the full variable domain is EPEVTQTPSHQVTQMGQEVILRCVPISNHLYFYWYRQILGQKVEFLVSFYNNEISEKSEIFDDQFSVERPDGSNFTLKIRSTKLEDSAMYFCASTLGGREKLFFGSGTQLSVL.

This chain joins TRBV9 and TRBJ2-2; perhaps TRBD1 as D (5 bases). The V gene lost 4 bases and the J gene lost 1 base, with 11 bases spanning the gap. Germline CDR1 is SGDLS and CDR2 is YYNGEE. This CDR3 contains 15 residues. CDR3 in DNA: TGTGCCAGCAGCTTAGGTACAGGGAACACCGGGGAGCTGTTTTTT. Its protein is CASSLGTGNTGELFF.

The genes are TRBV7-9 and TRBJ2-1; D may be TRBD1 or TRBD2 (5 bases each). Germline V gene sequence: CDR1 SEHNR, CDR2 FQNEAQ (reference sequence). CDR3 size: 15 residues. The V and J ends lost 5 bases and 0 bases respectively, with 11 bases between them. The CDR3 DNA reads as TGTGCCAGCAGCCGGGACGGCAGCTCCTACAATGAGCAGTTCTTC. Its protein product is CASSRDGSSYNEQFF.

This chain uses TRBV5-1 with TRBJ1-1; possible D gene TRBD1, 5 bases. Trimming removed 2 bases at V and 3 bases at J, with 11 bases between. Germline V CDR1 and CDR2: SGHRS, YFSETQ. The CDR3 has 14 residues. CDR3 sequence reads: CASSFQGGDTEAFF. CDR3 bases: TGCGCCAGCAGCTTTCAGGGTGGGGACACTGAAGCTTTCTTT. Looking up the rest from reference TRBV5-1 and TRBJ1-1 gives the full variable domain: KAGVTQTPRYLIKTRGQQVTLSCSPISGHRSVSWYQQTPGQGLQFLFEYFSETQRNKGNFPGRFSGRQFSNSRSEMNVSTLELGDSALYLCASSFQGGDTEAFFGQGTRLTVV.

This chain uses TRBV5-1 with TRBJ2-3; 7 positions match TRBD2. J lost 5 bases, V lost 2 bases, and 8 bases had no gene match. CDR1 and CDR2 from the germline V gene are SGHRS and YFSETQ. The CDR3 extends over 15 amino acids. CDR3 DNA: TGCGCCAGCAGCTTCGAAACGGGGGGAATAGATACGCAGTATTTT. Translating gives CASSFETGGIDTQYF.

The CDR3 loop is CASSLAGGTPGELFF. CDR3 sequence (DNA): TGTGCCAGCAGCTTAGCCGGAGGAACACCCGGGGAGCTGTTTTTT. This chain uses TRBV7-9 with TRBJ2-2, with a tentative D call TRBD2 (5 bases). The CDR3 covers 15 residues. Germline CDR1 reads SEHNR; CDR2 reads FQNEAQ (reference sequence). Between the trimmed V and J ends, which lost 0 bases and 6 bases, there was a span of 11 bases.